This TCR beta chain was sequenced during a study of blood T cell repertoires in COVID-19. About the study: PBMCs, B-cell-depleted T cells, or T cells provided the cDNA or gDNA that made up the material.

The study recruited people aged about 18 to 95 years across about two dozen US areas. Participants had their cohort set by participant-reported clinical history. The repertoire was sequenced with immunoSEQ multiplex PCR; TCRdb's copy has only in-frame clones and lacks some. The table lists approximately 140,000 clones, about 83% of them singletons. V dropped 5 bases and J dropped 8 bases, with 10 bases sitting between them. The CDR3 is made up of 13 amino acids. Germline CDR1 MNHEY, CDR2 SMNVEV (reference sequence). The count of this clone is one. Specimen: PBMCs or T cells enriched from blood (not recorded which). The chain joins TRBV27 to TRBJ1-6; D possibly corresponds to TRBD1 (6 bases). The clonotype comes from a woman aged 45-60 years with acute COVID-19. The CDR3 sequence: CASSPRQDSPLHF. The CDR3, as DNA: TGTGCCAGCAGTCCCCGACAGGATTCACCCCTCCACTTT.